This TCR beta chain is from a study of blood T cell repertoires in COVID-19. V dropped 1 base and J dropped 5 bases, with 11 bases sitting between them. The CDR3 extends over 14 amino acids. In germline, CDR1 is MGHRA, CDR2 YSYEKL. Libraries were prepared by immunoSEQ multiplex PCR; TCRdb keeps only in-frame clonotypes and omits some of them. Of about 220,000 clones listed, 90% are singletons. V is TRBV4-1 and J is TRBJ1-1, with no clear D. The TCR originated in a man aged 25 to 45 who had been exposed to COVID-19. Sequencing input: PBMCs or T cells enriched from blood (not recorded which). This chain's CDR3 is CASSQAGLGTEAFF. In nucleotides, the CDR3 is TGCGCCAGCAGCCAAGCGGGGTTAGGAACTGAAGCTTTCTTT.